Listed below are T cell receptor beta chains from one sample, sequenced in a study of PD-1 blockade in classical Hodgkin lymphoma. The protocol was immunoSEQ multiplex PCR, while the TCRdb copy is restricted to in-frame clones and leaves out a portion. The sample holds over 25,000 clones; around 94% are singletons and the top ten take about 2.5%. The specimen sequenced was peripheral blood mononuclear cells (PBMCs). These receptors were collected from a human donor with classical Hodgkin lymphoma. Each CDR3 is given with its conserved first and last residue. The D gene is left open where the match is weak. Expanded clones are given a class, and other clones once, few, many or no size at all.

v_call: TRBV28; clone_size: NA; d_call: NA; j_call: TRBJ2-1; cdr3_nt: TGTGCCAGCAGTTTTCCCTTTCCCCCCGGAGCGGTCCGTGGGAATGAGCAGTTCTTC; cdr3_aa: CASSFPFPPGAVRGNEQFF
v_call: TRBV12-5; clone_size: NA; d_call: NA; j_call: TRBJ1-1; cdr3_nt: TGTGCTAGTGGTTTGAAGGGGGGATTGGGCACTGAAGCTTTCTTT; cdr3_aa: CASGLKGGLGTEAFF
v_call: TRBV6-6; clone_size: NA; d_call: NA; j_call: TRBJ1-5; cdr3_nt: TGTGCCAGCAGTTACTCAGGGGGGAAGCCCCAGCATTTT; cdr3_aa: CASSYSGGKPQHF
v_call: TRBV10-3; clone_size: NA; d_call: NA; j_call: TRBJ2-1; cdr3_nt: TGTGCCATCAGCGAGAGATGGCATGAGCAGTTCTTC; cdr3_aa: CAISERWHEQFF
v_call: TRBV10-1; clone_size: NA; d_call: NA; j_call: TRBJ2-7; cdr3_nt: TGCGCCAGCAGTGCCAACGGGGGGCCTAACGAGCAGTACTTC; cdr3_aa: CASSANGGPNEQYF
v_call: TRBV28; clone_size: NA; d_call: TRBD2; j_call: TRBJ2-7; cdr3_nt: TGTGCCAGCAGTTTGTCCCTAGCGGGTAAGGCCTACGAGCAGTACTTC; cdr3_aa: CASSLSLAGKAYEQYF
v_call: TRBV6-6; clone_size: NA; d_call: TRBD2; j_call: TRBJ2-3; cdr3_nt: TGTGCCAGCAGTCCTCGGCGGGGGGCTGGAGATACGCAGTATTTT; cdr3_aa: CASSPRRGAGDTQYF
v_call: TRBV6-1; clone_size: NA; d_call: NA; j_call: TRBJ1-4; cdr3_nt: TGTGCCAGCAGTGATCCCGTCAACGAAAAACTGTTTTTT; cdr3_aa: CASSDPVNEKLFF
v_call: TRBV18; clone_size: once; d_call: NA; j_call: TRBJ2-5; cdr3_nt: TGTGCCAGCTCACCAGCAGGGAGGGAGACCCAGTACTTC; cdr3_aa: CASSPAGRETQYF
v_call: TRBV11-3; clone_size: NA; d_call: NA; j_call: TRBJ2-7; cdr3_nt: TGTGCCAGCAGTCGGGGCTTATCGTTCCCTGGCGAGCAGTACTTC; cdr3_aa: CASSRGLSFPGEQYF
v_call: TRBV19; clone_size: NA; d_call: NA; j_call: TRBJ1-5; cdr3_nt: TGTGCCACACGACAGCCGCAGTATAGCAATCAGCCCCAGCATTTT; cdr3_aa: CATRQPQYSNQPQHF
v_call: TRBV7-9; clone_size: NA; d_call: NA; j_call: TRBJ2-3; cdr3_nt: TGTGCCAGCAGCTTAGCTACAGCAGATACGCAGTATTTT; cdr3_aa: CASSLATADTQYF
v_call: TRBV5-1; clone_size: NA; d_call: NA; j_call: TRBJ2-7; cdr3_nt: TGCGCCAGCAGCTTTGACTACTCCTACGAGCAGTACTTC; cdr3_aa: CASSFDYSYEQYF
v_call: TRBV5-1; clone_size: once; d_call: NA; j_call: TRBJ2-1; cdr3_nt: TGCGCCAGCAGCTTGGCTAGCTACAATGAGCAGTTCTTC; cdr3_aa: CASSLASYNEQFF
v_call: TRBV27; clone_size: once; d_call: NA; j_call: TRBJ2-6; cdr3_nt: TGTGCCAGCAGTTCGCTCTCTGGGGCCAACGTCCTGACTTTC; cdr3_aa: CASSSLSGANVLTF
v_call: TRBV30; clone_size: once; d_call: NA; j_call: TRBJ2-5; cdr3_nt: TGTGCCTGGGAGGCGGGGGCACGGGAGACCCAGTACTTC; cdr3_aa: CAWEAGARETQYF
v_call: TRBV18; clone_size: NA; d_call: NA; j_call: TRBJ1-1; cdr3_nt: TGTGCCAGCTCACCAATGCAAGCAAAGAACACTGAAGCTTTCTTT; cdr3_aa: CASSPMQAKNTEAFF
v_call: TRBV18; clone_size: NA; d_call: NA; j_call: TRBJ2-3; cdr3_nt: TGTGCCAGCTCACTCTTGACAGGAGATACGCAGTATTTT; cdr3_aa: CASSLLTGDTQYF
v_call: TRBV11-1; clone_size: NA; d_call: NA; j_call: TRBJ1-1; cdr3_nt: TGTGCCAGCAGCTTAGATGCGGGAGCGAACACTGAAGCTTTCTTT; cdr3_aa: CASSLDAGANTEAFF
v_call: TRBV5-4; clone_size: NA; d_call: TRBD2; j_call: TRBJ2-5; cdr3_nt: TGTGCCAGCAGCTTATCTAGCGGGTCGCGGAAGACCCAGTACTTC; cdr3_aa: CASSLSSGSRKTQYF
v_call: TRBV10-3; clone_size: NA; d_call: NA; j_call: TRBJ2-1; cdr3_nt: TGTGCCATCAGTGGGGGAGGCCCCCCAATTTCCTACAATGAGCAGTTCTTC; cdr3_aa: CAISGGGPPISYNEQFF
v_call: TRBV19; clone_size: NA; d_call: NA; j_call: TRBJ2-7; cdr3_nt: TGTGCCAGTAGACCCCGGGGGAGCTACGAGCAGTACTTC; cdr3_aa: CASRPRGSYEQYF
v_call: TRBV18; clone_size: NA; d_call: TRBD2; j_call: TRBJ2-5; cdr3_nt: TGTGCCAGCTCACCATTGGGACTAGGAGTATTGGAGACCCAGTACTTC; cdr3_aa: CASSPLGLGVLETQYF
v_call: TRBV19; clone_size: NA; d_call: NA; j_call: TRBJ1-5; cdr3_nt: TGTGCCAGTAGTATAGTACAGGGTAGCAATCAGCCCCAGCATTTT; cdr3_aa: CASSIVQGSNQPQHF
v_call: TRBV5-1; clone_size: NA; d_call: NA; j_call: TRBJ1-3; cdr3_nt: TGCGCCAGCAGCTTGGATCCCTCTGGAAACACCATATATTTT; cdr3_aa: CASSLDPSGNTIYF
v_call: TRBV30; clone_size: NA; d_call: TRBD2; j_call: TRBJ2-7; cdr3_nt: TGTGCCTGGAGTGTACTAGCGGGGACCTACGAGCAGTACTTC; cdr3_aa: CAWSVLAGTYEQYF
v_call: TRBV10-3; clone_size: NA; d_call: NA; j_call: TRBJ2-7; cdr3_nt: TGTGCCATCAGTCCCTCAGCGGCCTTCTACGAGCAGTACTTC; cdr3_aa: CAISPSAAFYEQYF
v_call: TRBV11-2; clone_size: NA; d_call: NA; j_call: TRBJ2-1; cdr3_nt: TGTGCCAGCAGCTTAGGGGGGAGTTCAGTGAATGAGCAGTTCTTC; cdr3_aa: CASSLGGSSVNEQFF
v_call: TRBV10-3; clone_size: NA; d_call: NA; j_call: TRBJ2-7; cdr3_nt: TGTGCCATCCGCCGGGGGGCGTTGGCCTACGAGCAGTACTTC; cdr3_aa: CAIRRGALAYEQYF
v_call: TRBV28; clone_size: NA; d_call: NA; j_call: TRBJ1-2; cdr3_nt: TGTGCCAGCAGTTTACGATGGTCCGGCAGGTTGAATGGCTACACCTTC; cdr3_aa: CASSLRWSGRLNGYTF
v_call: TRBV7-3; clone_size: NA; d_call: NA; j_call: TRBJ1-1; cdr3_nt: TGTGCCAGCAGCTTATATTCGGCACCTATCCCTGAAGCTTTCTTT; cdr3_aa: CASSLYSAPIPEAFF
v_call: TRBV6-1; clone_size: NA; d_call: NA; j_call: TRBJ2-1; cdr3_nt: TGTGCCAGCAGCCCCCTAGGGGCCCGCTACAATGAGCAGTTCTTC; cdr3_aa: CASSPLGARYNEQFF
v_call: TRBV27; clone_size: NA; d_call: TRBD2; j_call: TRBJ2-7; cdr3_nt: TGTGCCAGCAGTCTAGCGGACCCAACCTACGAGCAGTACTTC; cdr3_aa: CASSLADPTYEQYF
v_call: TRBV2; clone_size: once; d_call: NA; j_call: TRBJ1-1; cdr3_nt: TGTGCCAGCAGGGAAGGAGGGAACACTGAAGCTTTCTTT; cdr3_aa: CASREGGNTEAFF
v_call: TRBV10-3; clone_size: once; d_call: NA; j_call: TRBJ2-3; cdr3_nt: TGTGCCATCAGTGAGTACGGGGGCTCCACAGATACGCAGTATTTT; cdr3_aa: CAISEYGGSTDTQYF
v_call: TRBV2; clone_size: NA; d_call: NA; j_call: TRBJ2-7; cdr3_nt: TGTGCCAGCAGTGACCAAGGGATTTCCTACGAGCAGTACTTC; cdr3_aa: CASSDQGISYEQYF
v_call: TRBV19; clone_size: NA; d_call: NA; j_call: TRBJ1-5; cdr3_nt: TGTGCCAGTAAGGTACGGGACAGCAATCAGCCCCAGCATTTT; cdr3_aa: CASKVRDSNQPQHF
v_call: TRBV6-6; clone_size: NA; d_call: NA; j_call: TRBJ1-3; cdr3_nt: TGTGCCAGCAGTCCCACAAGAAACACCATATATTTT; cdr3_aa: CASSPTRNTIYF
v_call: TRBV5-1; clone_size: NA; d_call: NA; j_call: TRBJ2-7; cdr3_nt: TGCGCCAGCAGCTTGGGGACAGCTTATTCCTACGAGCAGTACTTC; cdr3_aa: CASSLGTAYSYEQYF
v_call: TRBV27; clone_size: NA; d_call: TRBD2; j_call: TRBJ2-1; cdr3_nt: TGTGCCAGCAGTTTATGGGCTCTGTCGACTAGCGGAAACCCCTACAATGAGCAGTTCTTC; cdr3_aa: CASSLWALSTSGNPYNEQFF
v_call: TRBV9; clone_size: NA; d_call: NA; j_call: TRBJ2-1; cdr3_nt: TGTGCCAGCAGCCTAACGTTAGGCCGAAGCTCCTACAATGAGCAGTTCTTC; cdr3_aa: CASSLTLGRSSYNEQFF
v_call: TRBV2; clone_size: NA; d_call: NA; j_call: TRBJ1-1; cdr3_nt: TGTGCCAGCAGTTTGGAGGACAGCTATTACTCAGCTTTCTTT; cdr3_aa: CASSLEDSYYSAFF
v_call: TRBV4-1; clone_size: NA; d_call: NA; j_call: TRBJ2-5; cdr3_nt: TGCGCCAGCAGCCAAGACGTGGGCGCGGAGACCCAGTACTTC; cdr3_aa: CASSQDVGAETQYF
v_call: TRBV27; clone_size: NA; d_call: NA; j_call: TRBJ1-3; cdr3_nt: TGTGCCAGCAGTCGGGGCAGCTCTGGAAACACCATATATTTT; cdr3_aa: CASSRGSSGNTIYF